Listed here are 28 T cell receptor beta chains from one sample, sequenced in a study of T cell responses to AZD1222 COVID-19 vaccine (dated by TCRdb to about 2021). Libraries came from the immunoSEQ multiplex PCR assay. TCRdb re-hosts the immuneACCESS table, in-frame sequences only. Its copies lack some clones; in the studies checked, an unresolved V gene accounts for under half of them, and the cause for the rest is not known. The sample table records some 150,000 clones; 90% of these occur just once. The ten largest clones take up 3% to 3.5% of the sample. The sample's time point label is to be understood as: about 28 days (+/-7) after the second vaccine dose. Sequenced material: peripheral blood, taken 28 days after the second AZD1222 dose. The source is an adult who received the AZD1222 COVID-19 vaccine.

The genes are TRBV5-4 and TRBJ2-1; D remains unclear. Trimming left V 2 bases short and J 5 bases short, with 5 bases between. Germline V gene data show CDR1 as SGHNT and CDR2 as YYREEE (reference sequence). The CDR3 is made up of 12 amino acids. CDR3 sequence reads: CASSLLNNEQFF. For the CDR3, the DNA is TGTGCCAGCAGCTTACTAAACAATGAGCAGTTCTTC.

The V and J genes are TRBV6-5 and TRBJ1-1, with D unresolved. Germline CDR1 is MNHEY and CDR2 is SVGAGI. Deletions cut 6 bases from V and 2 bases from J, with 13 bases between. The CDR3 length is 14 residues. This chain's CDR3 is CASSTITPNTEAFF. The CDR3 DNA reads TGTGCCAGCAGCACAATTACCCCCAACACTGAAGCTTTCTTT.

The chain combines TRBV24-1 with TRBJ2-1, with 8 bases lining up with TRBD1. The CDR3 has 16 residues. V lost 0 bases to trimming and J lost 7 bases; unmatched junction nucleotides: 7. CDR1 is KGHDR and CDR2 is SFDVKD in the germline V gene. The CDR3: CATSDLGQGASNEQFF. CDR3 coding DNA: TGTGCCACCAGTGATTTGGGGCAGGGGGCCTCAAATGAGCAGTTCTTC.

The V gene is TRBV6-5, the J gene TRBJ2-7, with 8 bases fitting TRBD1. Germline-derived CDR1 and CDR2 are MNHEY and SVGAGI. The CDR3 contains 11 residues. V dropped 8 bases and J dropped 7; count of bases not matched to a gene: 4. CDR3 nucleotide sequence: TGTGCCAGCCAGACAGGGGTAGAGCAGTACTTC. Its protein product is CASQTGVEQYF.

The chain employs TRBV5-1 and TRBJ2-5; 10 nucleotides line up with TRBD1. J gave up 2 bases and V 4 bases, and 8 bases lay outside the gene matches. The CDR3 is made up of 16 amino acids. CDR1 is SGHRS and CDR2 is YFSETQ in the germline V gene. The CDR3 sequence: CASSKTGGERQETQYF. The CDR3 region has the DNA TGCGCCAGCAGCAAGACAGGGGGCGAGCGACAAGAGACCCAGTACTTC.

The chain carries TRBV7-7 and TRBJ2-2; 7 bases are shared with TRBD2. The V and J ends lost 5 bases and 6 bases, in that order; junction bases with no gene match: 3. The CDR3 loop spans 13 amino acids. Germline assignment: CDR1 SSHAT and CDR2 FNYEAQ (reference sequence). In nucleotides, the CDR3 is TGTGCCAGCAGCACCGGACTAGCCGGGGAGCTGTTTTTT. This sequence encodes CASSTGLAGELFF. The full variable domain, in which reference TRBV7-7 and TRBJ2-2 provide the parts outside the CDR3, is GAGVSQSPRYKVTKRGQDVTLRCDPISSHATLYWYQQALGQGPEFLTYFNYEAQPDKSGLPSDRFSAERPEGSISTLTIQRTEQRDSAMYRCASSTGLAGELFFGEGSRLTVL.

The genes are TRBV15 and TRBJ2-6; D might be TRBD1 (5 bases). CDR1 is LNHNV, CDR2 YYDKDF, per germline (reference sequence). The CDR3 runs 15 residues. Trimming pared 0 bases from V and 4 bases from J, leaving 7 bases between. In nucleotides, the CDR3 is TGTGCCACCAGCAGAGACAGGGCCGGGGCCAACGTCCTGACTTTC. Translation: CATSRDRAGANVLTF.

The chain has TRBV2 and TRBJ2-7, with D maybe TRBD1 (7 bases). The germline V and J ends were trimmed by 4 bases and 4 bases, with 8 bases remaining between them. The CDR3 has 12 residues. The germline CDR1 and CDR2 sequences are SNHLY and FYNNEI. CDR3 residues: CASSAGGYEQYF. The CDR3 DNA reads TGTGCCAGCAGTGCAGGGGGGTACGAGCAGTACTTC.

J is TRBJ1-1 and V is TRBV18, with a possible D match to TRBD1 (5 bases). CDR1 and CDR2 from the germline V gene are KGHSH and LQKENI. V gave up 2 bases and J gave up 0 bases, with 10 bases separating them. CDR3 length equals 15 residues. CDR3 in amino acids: CASSPIGTVNTEAFF. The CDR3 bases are TGTGCCAGCTCACCAATAGGGACGGTGAACACTGAAGCTTTCTTT.

The CDR3 DNA follows: TGTGCCAGCAGCTCAAACACAGATACGCAGTATTTT. This sequence encodes CASSSNTDTQYF. The chain recombines TRBV7-9 with TRBJ2-3; D is ambiguous. The CDR3 extends over 12 amino acids. The ends were cut back, 4 bases at V and 2 bases at J, with 4 bases in the middle. The germline gives CDR1 SEHNR, CDR2 FQNEAQ (reference sequence).

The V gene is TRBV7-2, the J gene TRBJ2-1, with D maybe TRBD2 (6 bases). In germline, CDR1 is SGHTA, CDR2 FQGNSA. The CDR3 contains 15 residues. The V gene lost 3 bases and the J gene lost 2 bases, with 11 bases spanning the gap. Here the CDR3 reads CASSFDGRTYNEQFF. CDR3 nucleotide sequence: TGTGCCAGCAGCTTTGACGGGAGAACCTACAATGAGCAGTTCTTC.

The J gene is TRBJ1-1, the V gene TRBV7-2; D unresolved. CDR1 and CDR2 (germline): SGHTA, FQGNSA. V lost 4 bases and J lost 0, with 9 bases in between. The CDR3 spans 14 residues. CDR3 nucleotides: TGTGCCAGCAGCTACAACGCCCTGAACACTGAAGCTTTCTTT. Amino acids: CASSYNALNTEAFF. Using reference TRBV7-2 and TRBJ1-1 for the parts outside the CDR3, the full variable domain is GAGVSQSPSNKVTEKGKDVELRCDPISGHTALYWYRQSLGQGLEFLIYFQGNSAPDKSGLPSDRFSAERTGGSVSTLTIQRTQQEDSAVYLCASSYNALNTEAFFGQGTRLTVV.

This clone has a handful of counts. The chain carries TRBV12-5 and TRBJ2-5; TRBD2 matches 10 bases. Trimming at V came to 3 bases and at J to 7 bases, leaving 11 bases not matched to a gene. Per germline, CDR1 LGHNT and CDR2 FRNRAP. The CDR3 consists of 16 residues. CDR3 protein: CASGFPPSGRAGTQYF. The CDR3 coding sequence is TGTGCTAGTGGTTTCCCCCCCAGCGGGAGGGCCGGGACCCAGTACTTC.

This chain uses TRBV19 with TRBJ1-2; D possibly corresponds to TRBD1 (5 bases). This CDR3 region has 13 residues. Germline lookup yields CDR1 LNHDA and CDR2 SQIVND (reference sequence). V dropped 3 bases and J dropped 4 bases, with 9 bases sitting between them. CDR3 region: CASSMGTVYGYTF. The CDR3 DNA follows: TGTGCCAGTAGTATGGGGACGGTCTATGGCTACACCTTC.

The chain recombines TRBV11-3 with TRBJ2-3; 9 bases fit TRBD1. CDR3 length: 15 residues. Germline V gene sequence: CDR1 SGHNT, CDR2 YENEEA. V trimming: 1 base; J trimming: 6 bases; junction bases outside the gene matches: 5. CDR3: CASSLGDRVQDTQYF. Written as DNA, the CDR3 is TGTGCCAGCAGCTTAGGGGACAGGGTCCAGGATACGCAGTATTTT.

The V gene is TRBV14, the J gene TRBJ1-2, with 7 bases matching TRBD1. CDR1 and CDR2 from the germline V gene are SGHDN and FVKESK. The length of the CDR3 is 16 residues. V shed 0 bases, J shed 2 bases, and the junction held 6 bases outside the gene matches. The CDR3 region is CASSQDHSRGNYGYTF. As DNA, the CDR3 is TGTGCCAGCAGCCAAGATCATAGCAGGGGGAACTATGGCTACACCTTC.

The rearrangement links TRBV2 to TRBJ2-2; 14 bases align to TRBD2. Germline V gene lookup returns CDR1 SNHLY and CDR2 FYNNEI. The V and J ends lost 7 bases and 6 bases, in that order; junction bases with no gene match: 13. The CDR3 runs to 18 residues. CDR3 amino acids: CASKKSSETSGRAGELFF. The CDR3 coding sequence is TGTGCCAGCAAAAAATCCTCCGAGACTAGCGGGAGGGCCGGGGAGCTGTTTTTT. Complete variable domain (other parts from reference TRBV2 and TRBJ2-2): EPEVTQTPSHQVTQMGQEVILRCVPISNHLYFYWYRQILGQKVEFLVSFYNNEISEKSEIFDDQFSVERPDGSNFTLKIRSTKLEDSAMYFCASKKSSETSGRAGELFFGEGSRLTVL.

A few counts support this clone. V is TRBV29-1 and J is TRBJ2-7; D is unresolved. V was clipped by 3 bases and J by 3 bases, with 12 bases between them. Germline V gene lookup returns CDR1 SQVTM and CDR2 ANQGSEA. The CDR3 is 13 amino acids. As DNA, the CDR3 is TGCAGCGTTGAGGGCGGATCCCACTACGAGCAGTACTTC. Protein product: CSVEGGSHYEQYF.

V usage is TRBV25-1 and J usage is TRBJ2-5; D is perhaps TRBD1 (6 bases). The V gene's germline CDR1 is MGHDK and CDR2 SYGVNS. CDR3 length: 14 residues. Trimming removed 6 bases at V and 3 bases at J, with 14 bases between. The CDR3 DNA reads TGTGCCAGCAGCCTTTTCGGGACAAAAGAGACCCAGTACTTC. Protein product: CASSLFGTKETQYF. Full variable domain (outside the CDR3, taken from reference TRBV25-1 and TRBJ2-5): EADIYQTPRYLVIGTGKKITLECSQTMGHDKMYWYQQDPGMELHLIHYSYGVNSTEKGDLSSESTVSRIRTEHFPLTLESARPSHTSQYLCASSLFGTKETQYFGPGTRLLVL.

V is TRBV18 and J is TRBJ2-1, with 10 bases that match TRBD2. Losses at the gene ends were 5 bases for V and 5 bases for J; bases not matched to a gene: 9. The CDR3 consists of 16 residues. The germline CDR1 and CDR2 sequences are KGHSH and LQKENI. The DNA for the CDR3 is TGTGCCAGCTCAGCCCAAGGGACTAGCGCAAACAATGAGCAGTTCTTC. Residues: CASSAQGTSANNEQFF.

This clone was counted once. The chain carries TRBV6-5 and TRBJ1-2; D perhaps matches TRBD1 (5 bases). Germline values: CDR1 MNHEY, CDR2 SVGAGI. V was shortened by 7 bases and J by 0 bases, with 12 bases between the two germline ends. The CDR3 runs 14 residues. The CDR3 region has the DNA TGTGCCAGCACCAAGGACAAACCTAACTATGGCTACACCTTC. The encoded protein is CASTKDKPNYGYTF.

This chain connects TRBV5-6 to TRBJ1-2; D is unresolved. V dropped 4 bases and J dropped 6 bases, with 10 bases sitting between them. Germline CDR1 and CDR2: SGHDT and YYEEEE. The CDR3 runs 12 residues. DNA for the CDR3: TGTGCCAGCAGCCGCCGGACCAATGGCTACACCTTC. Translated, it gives CASSRRTNGYTF. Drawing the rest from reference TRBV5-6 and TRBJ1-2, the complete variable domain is DAGVTQSPTHLIKTRGQQVTLRCSPKSGHDTVSWYQQALGQGPQFIFQYYEEEERQRGNFPDRFSGHQFPNYSSELNVNALLLGDSALYLCASSRRTNGYTFGSGTRLTVV.

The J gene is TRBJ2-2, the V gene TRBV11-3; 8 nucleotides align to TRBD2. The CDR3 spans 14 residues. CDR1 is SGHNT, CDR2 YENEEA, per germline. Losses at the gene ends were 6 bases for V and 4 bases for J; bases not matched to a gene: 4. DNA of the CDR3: TGTGCCAGCAGTCCGGGGGGGCTCACCGGGGAGCTGTTTTTT. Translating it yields CASSPGGLTGELFF.

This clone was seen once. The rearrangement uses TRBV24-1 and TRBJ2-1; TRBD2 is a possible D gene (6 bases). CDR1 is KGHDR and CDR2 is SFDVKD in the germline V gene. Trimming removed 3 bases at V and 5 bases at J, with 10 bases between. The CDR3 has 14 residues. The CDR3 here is CATSDAGYHNEQFF. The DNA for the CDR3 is TGTGCCACCAGTGATGCGGGGTACCACAATGAGCAGTTCTTC.

CDR3 sequence (DNA): TGTGCCTGGAGTGTAGCGGGAACCGGGGAGCTGTTTTTT. This codes for CAWSVAGTGELFF. The chain joins TRBV30 to TRBJ2-2; 7 positions match TRBD2. The V and J ends lost 0 bases and 5 bases, in that order; junction bases with no gene match: 0. Germline CDR1 and CDR2: GTSNPN and SVGIG (reference sequence). The CDR3 extends over 13 amino acids.

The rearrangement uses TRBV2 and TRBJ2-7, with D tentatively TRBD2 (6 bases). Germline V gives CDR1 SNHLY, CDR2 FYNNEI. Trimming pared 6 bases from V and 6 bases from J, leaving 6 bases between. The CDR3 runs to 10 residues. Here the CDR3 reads CASREGEQYF. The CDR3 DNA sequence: TGTGCCAGCAGGGAGGGCGAGCAGTACTTC.

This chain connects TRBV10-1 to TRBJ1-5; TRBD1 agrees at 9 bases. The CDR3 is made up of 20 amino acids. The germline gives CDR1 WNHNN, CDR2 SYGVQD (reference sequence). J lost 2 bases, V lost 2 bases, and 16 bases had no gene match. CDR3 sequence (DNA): TGCGCCAGCAGTGAGACTCGACCGGGGGACAGGGCGGCCTGCAATCAGCCCCAGCATTTT. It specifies CASSETRPGDRAACNQPQHF.

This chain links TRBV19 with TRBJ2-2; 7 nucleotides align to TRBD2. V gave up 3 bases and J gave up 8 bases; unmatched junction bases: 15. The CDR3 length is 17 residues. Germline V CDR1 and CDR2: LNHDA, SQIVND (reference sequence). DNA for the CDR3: TGTGCCAGTAGTATGGGGTCGAGCGGGGAACACCTGGGGGAGCTGTTTTTT. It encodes CASSMGSSGEHLGELFF. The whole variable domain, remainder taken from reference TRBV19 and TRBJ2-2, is DGGITQSPKYLFRKEGQNVTLSCEQNLNHDAMYWYRQDPGQGLRLIYYSQIVNDFQKGDIAEGYSVSREKKESFPLTVTSAQKNPTAFYLCASSMGSSGEHLGELFFGEGSRLTVL.